This T cell receptor (beta chain) was found in a study of T cell changes during pregnancy in multiple sclerosis. Using immunoSEQ multiplex PCR, the repertoire was profiled, and TCRdb retains in-frame clones only, with some absent. The table lists around 61,000 clones, about 87% of them singletons. V lost 6 bases and J 0 bases, leaving 12 bases between the germline ends. The length of the CDR3 is 14 residues. CDR1 MNHEY and CDR2 SVGAGI come from the germline V gene. There are a few counts of this clone. The chain is built from TRBV6-5 and TRBJ2-7, with D perhaps TRBD2 (6 bases). Sequencing was performed on peripheral blood from another person, used as feeder cells. This receptor was taken from a human donor whose cells served as feeder cells for cultures in a pregnancy study. Written as DNA, the CDR3 is TGTGCCAGCAGCTCGGACTACAGCTCCTACGAGCAGTACTTC. It translates to CASSSDYSSYEQYF.